One and the same sample provided the 21 T cell receptor beta chains below, sequenced in a study of regulatory T cells in long-lasting Graves disease. Regarding time point: newly diagnosed GD, antithyroid drugs for less than 3 months. The authors made the TCR library using RNA they extracted from PBMCs. Construction of TCR beta libraries relied on iRepertoire HTBI primers and on Arm-PCR targeting CDR3 regions. One entry per CDR3 protein results from TCRdb running MiXCR on the multiplex PCR reads. The repertoire holds 350,000 to 550,000 distinct CDR3 sequences, with 14% as singletons. These records were also assigned to another study, of T cells in Graves' hyperthyroidism and ophthalmopathy.

Sequences were derived from peripheral blood mononuclear cells (PBMCs), sampled at new diagnosis, from a patient treated with antithyroid drugs. The origin of the receptors is a woman aged 50 to 60 with Graves disease.

This clonotype was observed at least ten times. The chain recombines TRBV5-1 with TRBJ1-5, with D maybe TRBD1 (6 bases). The CDR3 is made up of 15 amino acids. CDR1 SGHRS and CDR2 YFSETQ come from the germline V gene. The V gene lost 2 bases and the J gene lost 5 bases, with 14 bases spanning the gap. The CDR3 bases are TGCGCCAGCAGCTTAAATACAGGGTTCGATCAGCCCCAGCATTTT. This sequence encodes CASSLNTGFDQPQHF. Supplemented by reference TRBV5-1 and TRBJ1-5, the full variable domain reads KAGVTQTPRYLIKTRGQQVTLSCSPISGHRSVSWYQQTPGQGLQFLFEYFSETQRNKGNFPGRFSGRQFSNSRSEMNVSTLELGDSALYLCASSLNTGFDQPQHFGDGTRLSIL.

With respect to this clonotype: A single base separates this from a much larger clone, so it may be a read error. This chain joins TRBV12-3 or TRBV12-4 and TRBJ2-7, with D possibly matching TRBD1 (5 bases). Trimming left V 6 bases short and J 5 bases short, with 11 bases between. CDR3 length equals 12 residues. CDR3 sequence reads: CASSPRDHEQYF. In nucleotides, the CDR3 is TGTGCCAGCAGCCCCAGGGATCACGAGCAGTACTTC.

This clonotype has at least ten counts. The chain combines TRBV6-1 with TRBJ2-7; D might be TRBD2 (6 bases). This CDR3 spans 18 amino acids. V lost 6 bases, J lost 2 bases, and 26 bases lay in between. Germline CDR1 and CDR2: MNHNS and SASEGT. The CDR3 nucleotides read TGTGCCAGCAGGGACTCTTGGAGGGCCAGTACCTTAACCTACGAGCAGTACTTC. This gives the protein CASRDSWRASTLTYEQYF.

This clonotype occurred many times. The chain carries TRBV6-1 and TRBJ1-5, with a possible D match to TRBD1 (5 bases). Germline V gene lookup returns CDR1 MNHNS and CDR2 SASEGT. CDR3 size: 12 residues. V dropped 5 bases and J dropped 6 bases, with 8 bases sitting between them. The CDR3 DNA follows: TGTGCCAGCAGTCCGGGACGTCAGCCCCAGCATTTT. It is translated as CASSPGRQPQHF.

The chain combines TRBV6-1 with TRBJ2-1, with 7 bases lining up with TRBD2. The CDR3 is made up of 12 amino acids. Trimming cost V 6 bases and J 6 bases; bases outside gene matches: 2. Germline CDR1 and CDR2: MNHNS and SASEGT. CDR3 sequence (DNA): TGTGCCAGCAGGGGGACTACCAATGAGCAGTTCTTC. Amino acid sequence: CASRGTTNEQFF.

The chain links TRBV6-1 to TRBJ2-7, with 14 positions matching TRBD2. Germline assignment: CDR1 MNHNS and CDR2 SASEGT. The V gene end was trimmed by 6 bases and the J gene end by 7 bases; junction bases not matched to a gene: 8. This CDR3 has 15 residues. CDR3 sequence: CASRRPGTSGREQYF. The CDR3 nucleotides are TGTGCCAGCAGGAGGCCTGGGACTAGCGGGAGAGAGCAGTACTTC.

As regards this clonotype: A read error may account for a junction end that differs from germline. The chain couples TRBV11-2 to TRBJ2-6; 7 bases match TRBD1. The CDR3 is 18 amino acids. Germline values: CDR1 SGHAT, CDR2 FQNNGV. The CDR3, as DNA: TGTGCCAACAGCTCGAGCTTTAACAGGGGCGGAGGGGCCAACGTCCTGACTTTC. This gives the protein CANSSSFNRGGGANVLTF. Full variable domain (outside the CDR3, taken from reference TRBV11-2 and TRBJ2-6): EAGVAQSPRYKIIEKRQSVAFWCNPISGHATLYWYQQILGQGPKLLIQFQNNGVVDDSQLPKDRFSAERLKGVDSTLKIQPAKLEDSAVYLCANSSSFNRGGGANVLTFGAGSRLTVL.

This clonotype came up a few times. V usage is TRBV19 and J usage is TRBJ2-1; possible D gene TRBD1, 5 bases. V gave up 5 bases and J gave up 2 bases, with 13 bases separating them. CDR1 and CDR2 from the germline V gene are LNHDA and SQIVND (reference sequence). The CDR3 length is 15 residues. CDR3 loop: CASSATESPYNEQFF. In DNA, the CDR3 is TGTGCCAGTAGTGCGACAGAATCACCCTACAATGAGCAGTTCTTC.

This clonotype was counted at least ten times. The chain joins TRBV6-1 to TRBJ2-7; TRBD1 matches 7 bases. V shed 4 bases, J shed 0 bases, and the junction held 6 bases outside the gene matches. Germline V gives CDR1 MNHNS, CDR2 SASEGT. There are 15 residues in the CDR3. The CDR3 nucleotides read TGTGCCAGCAGTGTGGGGACAGTAGTCTCCTACGAGCAGTACTTC. It codes for CASSVGTVVSYEQYF.

This clonotype was seen ten or more times. This chain connects TRBV10-3 to TRBJ1-1; D remains unclear. This CDR3 is built from 13 residues. Trimming removed 3 bases at V and 3 bases at J, with 8 bases between. CDR1 and CDR2 (germline): ENHRY, SYGVKD. CDR3 sequence (DNA): TGTGCCATCAGTGACGAGTTATACACTGAAGCTTTCTTT. It specifies CAISDELYTEAFF.

The rearrangement uses TRBV3-1 and TRBJ2-2, with D unclear. Trimming removed 5 bases from V and 3 bases from J, with 7 bases in between. The CDR3 covers 13 residues. Germline V gene sequence: CDR1 LGHDT, CDR2 YNNKEL (reference sequence). CDR3 amino acids: CASSTRYTGELFF. For the CDR3, the DNA is TGTGCCAGCAGCACCCGATACACCGGGGAGCTGTTTTTT.

This clonotype has at least ten counts. The chain couples TRBV6-1 to TRBJ1-1, with 7 bases fitting TRBD1. Germline CDR1 MNHNS, CDR2 SASEGT. Trimming removed 0 bases from V and 1 base from J; junction bases left unmatched: 2. CDR3 length: 15 amino acids. The CDR3 sequence is CASSEAGQPNTEAFF. Here the CDR3 DNA reads TGTGCCAGCAGTGAAGCGGGACAGCCGAACACTGAAGCTTTCTTT.

The sample holds many counts of this clonotype. V is TRBV12-3 or TRBV12-4 and J is TRBJ1-2; tentatively, D is TRBD1 (5 bases). There are 12 residues in the CDR3. V gave up 6 bases and J gave up 8 bases, with 13 bases separating them. The CDR3 here is CASRRTRTGYTF. In nucleotides, the CDR3 is TGTGCCAGCAGGCGGACAAGGACCGGCTACACCTTC.

Only one count was recorded for this clonotype. The chain is built from TRBV5-1 and TRBJ2-1; 8 positions agree with TRBD1. The CDR3 contains 16 residues. Germline V gene sequence: CDR1 SGHRS, CDR2 YFSETQ. The V and J ends lost 0 bases and 9 bases, in that order; junction bases with no gene match: 11. The chain's CDR3 is CASSLAVAGGRFEQFF. DNA of the CDR3: TGCGCCAGCAGCTTGGCCGTGGCAGGGGGCCGGTTTGAGCAGTTCTTC.

V gene TRBV20-1 combines with J gene TRBJ2-6, with D unresolved. Per the germline V gene, CDR1 is DFQATT and CDR2 is SNEGSKA (reference sequence). Deletions cut 3 bases from V and 0 bases from J, with 15 bases between. The CDR3 length is 17 residues. The CDR3: CSARSPRVSSGANVLTF. The CDR3, as DNA: TGCAGTGCTAGGTCCCCCCGGGTGAGCTCTGGGGCCAACGTCCTGACTTTC.

The table lists this clonotype with many counts. This chain links TRBV5-4 with TRBJ2-1; 8 bases line up with TRBD2. This CDR3 contains 16 residues. Germline V gene sequence: CDR1 SGHNT, CDR2 YYREEE (reference sequence). The junction had 11 bases not matched to a gene; V was cut back by 4 bases and J by 5 bases. The CDR3 nucleotides read TGTGCCAGCAGCCCCTTAGCGGGAACCCCCCACAATGAGCAGTTCTTC. Its protein is CASSPLAGTPHNEQFF.

This clonotype has a single count. The chain is built from TRBV28 and TRBJ1-2, with 8 bases aligning to TRBD1. The CDR3 covers 15 residues. In germline, CDR1 is MDHEN, CDR2 SYDVKM. V dropped 6 bases and J dropped 6; count of bases not matched to a gene: 12. The CDR3 sequence is CASSHVGQGTNGYTF. CDR3 nucleotide sequence: TGTGCCAGCAGCCACGTCGGACAGGGCACCAATGGCTACACCTTC.

This clonotype was seen ten or more times. The CDR3 coding sequence is TGTGCCAGCGGCGGCGGGATAGTAGATACGCAGTATTTT. Amino acids: CASGGGIVDTQYF. The chain recombines TRBV7-8 with TRBJ2-3; TRBD2 is a possible D gene (6 bases). CDR3 length: 13 amino acids. V was clipped by 8 bases and J by 5 bases, with 14 bases between them. Germline V lookup: CDR1 SGHVS, CDR2 FQNEAQ.

The chain couples TRBV19 to TRBJ2-3; D might be TRBD2 (5 bases). The CDR3 loop spans 14 amino acids. V was trimmed by 2 bases and J by 6 bases, leaving 12 bases between them. The germline gives CDR1 LNHDA, CDR2 SQIVND (reference sequence). The CDR3 protein is CASSILGDGDTQYF. The DNA for the CDR3 is TGTGCCAGTAGTATATTGGGAGACGGGGATACGCAGTATTTT.

This rearrangement joins TRBV10-2 to TRBJ2-7; tentatively, D is TRBD2 (6 bases). V was cut by 0 bases and J by 2 bases, with 11 bases left in between. The CDR3 is made up of 15 amino acids. Germline-derived CDR1 and CDR2 are WSHSY and SAAADI. This chain's CDR3 is CASSESGGVTYEQYF. For the CDR3, the DNA is TGCGCCAGCAGTGAGTCGGGCGGGGTGACCTACGAGCAGTACTTC.

A note on this clonotype: This may stem from a read error, because a much larger clone lies one nucleotide away. The gene calls are TRBV30 and TRBJ2-7; 10 bases map to TRBD2. Germline V CDR1 and CDR2: GTSNPN, SVGIG (reference sequence). CDR3 length: 15 amino acids. Unmatched junction bases numbered 9, after V lost 2 bases and J lost 5 bases. The DNA for the CDR3 is TGTGCCTGGAGTATAGGGTCTAGCGGGAGTAACGAGCAGTACTTC. Protein: CAWSIGSSGSNEQYF.